The 2 T cell receptor beta chains reported below all come from one sample, sequenced in a study of blood T cell repertoires in COVID-19. This table comes from immunoSEQ multiplex PCR, and its TCRdb copy is limited to in-frame clones, with some not included. Of 190,000 or so clones listed, approximately 87% were seen once; the top ten hold 0.6% to 1%. Sample: peripheral blood. All receptors come from a woman between 70 and 85 years old with acute or convalescent COVID-19.

The J gene is TRBJ1-5, the V gene TRBV7-8, with 7 bases fitting TRBD1. Germline V gene data show CDR1 as SGHVS and CDR2 as FQNEAQ. This CDR3 is built from 15 residues. V lost 2 bases to trimming and J lost 6 bases; unmatched junction nucleotides: 7. The CDR3 loop reads CASSLFPQGSQPQHF. The CDR3 coding sequence is TGTGCCAGCAGCTTATTTCCACAGGGGTCTCAGCCCCAGCATTTT.

V is TRBV10-3 and J is TRBJ2-3; 13 bases match TRBD2. Germline lookup yields CDR1 ENHRY and CDR2 SYGVKD. The length of the CDR3 is 13 residues. The trim removed 9 bases at V and 8 bases at J, leaving 5 bases unmatched. The CDR3 nucleotides read TGTGCCATTGGACTAGCGGGAGAGGGTACGCAGTATTTT. Its translation: CAIGLAGEGTQYF.